The rows below give T cell receptor beta chains drawn from one sample of a study of identical twins. Using its own MiXCR run on the 5' RACE reads, TCRdb lists one record per CDR3 protein. The sample has 500,000 or so distinct CDR3 sequences; around an eighth are singletons. The data were also submitted as part of a second study, on yellow fever vaccine responses in identical twins.

The sequenced material came from CD4+ T cells sorted from blood. The receptors were gathered from a woman aged 18 to 35 in good health. Each CDR3 is given with its conserved first and last residue. A D gene is named only where the DNA matches it firmly. Expanded clones are given a class, and other clones once, few, many or no size at all.

d_call j_call clone_size v_call cdr3_nt cdr3_aa
- TRBJ1-5 - TRBV7-2 TGTGCCAGCAGCTTAGTGAGTACAGCAAATAGCAATCAGCCCCAGCATTTT CASSLVSTANSNQPQHF
- TRBJ2-2 few TRBV6-5 TGTGCCAGCAGTTACAGCGCAGCCAGATCCGGGGAGCTGTTTTTT CASSYSAARSGELFF
- TRBJ1-2 - TRBV3-1 TGTGCCAGCAGCCAAGGCTCCGGGACCCGAGTGAGTGGCTACACCTTC CASSQGSGTRVSGYTF
- TRBJ1-6 few TRBV18 TGTGCCAGCTCACCGGGCTTCGATTCACCCCTCCACTTT CASSPGFDSPLHF
TRBD2 TRBJ2-7 - TRBV5-5 TGTGCCAGCACCCTGGGGAGGGGCAGGAACTACGAGCAGTACTTC CASTLGRGRNYEQYF
TRBD1 TRBJ2-1 many TRBV7-2 TGTGCCAGCAGCTTAGTGGGACAGGGGAGCTACAATGAGCAGTTCTTC CASSLVGQGSYNEQFF
- TRBJ2-2 few TRBV3-1 TGTGCCAGCAGCCAATTTAAACTACCGAACACCGGGGAGCTGTTTTTT CASSQFKLPNTGELFF
- TRBJ1-1 many TRBV6-2/TRBV6-3 TGTGCCAGCAGAAAGGAGGGAGTGAACACTGAAGCTTTCTTT CASRKEGVNTEAFF
- TRBJ1-2 - TRBV28 TGTGCCAGCAGTCCCATCGGGGGGGCAGGGGCCTATGGCTACACCTTC CASSPIGGAGAYGYTF
TRBD1 TRBJ1-6 many TRBV7-4 TGTGCCAGCAGCTTAAGCCAGGGGGCTAAAGATTCACCCCTCCACTTT CASSLSQGAKDSPLHF
- TRBJ2-3 many TRBV10-3 TGTGCCATCAGTGTATCCGATACGCAGTATTTT CAISVSDTQYF
TRBD2 TRBJ2-5 few TRBV11-2 TGTGCCAGCAGCCCCCGGGTCGGGGGGGGGGAGACCCAGTACTTC CASSPRVGGGETQYF
- TRBJ2-7 - TRBV5-1 TGCGCCAGCAGCTTGGCCGGGAGAGACGAGCAGTACTTC CASSLAGRDEQYF
- TRBJ2-1 - TRBV11-2 TGTGCCAGCGAGGTCCGGAGCTCCTACAATGAGCAGTTCTTC CASEVRSSYNEQFF
- TRBJ2-3 - TRBV10-3 TGTGCCATCAGTTCAAGCGGCCCGATCACAGATACGCAGTATTTT CAISSSGPITDTQYF
- TRBJ1-6 - TRBV20-1 TGCAGTGCTACCTCTGGGAATTCACCCCTCCACTTT CSATSGNSPLHF
- TRBJ1-2 few TRBV11-2 TGTGCCAGCAGCTCAGAGGGCTATGGCTACACCTTC CASSSEGYGYTF